The sequence of this T cell receptor beta chain was determined in a study of breast tumors, draining lymph nodes, adjacent tissues. TCRdb re-called the multiplex PCR reads with MiXCR, one entry per CDR3 protein. Of approximately 60,000 distinct CDR3 sequences listed, roughly 59% were seen once; the top ten hold roughly 19%. V was shortened by 3 bases and J by 5 bases, with 8 bases between the two germline ends. This CDR3 is 13 amino acids long. Germline V lookup: CDR1 DFQATT, CDR2 SNEGSKA (reference sequence). Findings and limits, study-wide: That most tumor T cells come from lymph nodes remained unproven. Tumor and nontumor repertoires were significantly more similar in luminal-like than in basal-like breast cancer. The data were judged consistent with most tumor T cells coming from lymph node and expanding in tumor. Compared with lymph nodes, tumors were less diverse; compared with nontumor tissue, more.

This clonotype was recorded many times. What it binds is unknown. The chain combines TRBV20-1 with TRBJ1-6; the D is unclear. The source material was breast tumor tissue. The source of this sequence is a female donor with breast cancer. Some clones in this sample may be carry-over from other donors' samples. The CDR3 spells CSARFDDNSPLHF. CDR3 coding DNA: TGCAGTGCTAGGTTTGACGATAATTCACCCCTCCACTTT.